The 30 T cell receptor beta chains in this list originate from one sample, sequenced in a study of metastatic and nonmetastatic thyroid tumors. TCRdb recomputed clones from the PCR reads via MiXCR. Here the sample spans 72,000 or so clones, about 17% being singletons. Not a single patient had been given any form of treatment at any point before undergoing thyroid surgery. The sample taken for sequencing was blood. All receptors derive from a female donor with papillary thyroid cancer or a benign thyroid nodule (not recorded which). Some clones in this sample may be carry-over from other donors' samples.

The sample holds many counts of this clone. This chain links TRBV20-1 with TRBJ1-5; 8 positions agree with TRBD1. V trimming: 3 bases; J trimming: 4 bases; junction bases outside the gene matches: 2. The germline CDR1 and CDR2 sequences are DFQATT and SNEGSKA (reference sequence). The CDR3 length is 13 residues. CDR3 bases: TGCAGTGCTAGGGGACAGGAGAATCAGCCCCAGCATTTT. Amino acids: CSARGQENQPQHF.

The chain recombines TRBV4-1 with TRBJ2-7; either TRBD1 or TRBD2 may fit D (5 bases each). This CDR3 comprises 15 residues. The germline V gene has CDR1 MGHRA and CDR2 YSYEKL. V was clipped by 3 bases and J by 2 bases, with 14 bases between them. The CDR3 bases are TGCGCCAGCAGCCAGGGGCTGGGACCGACCTACGAGCAGTACTTC. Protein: CASSQGLGPTYEQYF.

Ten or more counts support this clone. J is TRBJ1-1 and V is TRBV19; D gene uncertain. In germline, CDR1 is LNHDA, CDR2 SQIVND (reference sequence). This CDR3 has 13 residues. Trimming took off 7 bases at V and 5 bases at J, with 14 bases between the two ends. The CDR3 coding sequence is TGTGCCAGTATAGGGCCGGCTAGTACTGAAGCTTTCTTT. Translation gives CASIGPASTEAFF.

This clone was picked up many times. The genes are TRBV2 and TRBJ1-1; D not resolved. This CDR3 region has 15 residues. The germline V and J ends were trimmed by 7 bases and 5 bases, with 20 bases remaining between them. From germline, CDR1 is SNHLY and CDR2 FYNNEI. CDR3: CASTEGQVSGTEAFF. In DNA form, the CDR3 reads TGTGCCAGCACCGAAGGTCAGGTTTCGGGGACTGAAGCTTTCTTT.

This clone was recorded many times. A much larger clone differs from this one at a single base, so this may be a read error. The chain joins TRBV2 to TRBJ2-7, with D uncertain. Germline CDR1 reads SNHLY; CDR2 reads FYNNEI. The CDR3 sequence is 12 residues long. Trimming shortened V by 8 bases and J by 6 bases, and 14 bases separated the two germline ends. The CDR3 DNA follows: TGTGCCAGCGCAGTCTCCTACTGCGAGCAGTACTTC. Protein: CASAVSYCEQYF.

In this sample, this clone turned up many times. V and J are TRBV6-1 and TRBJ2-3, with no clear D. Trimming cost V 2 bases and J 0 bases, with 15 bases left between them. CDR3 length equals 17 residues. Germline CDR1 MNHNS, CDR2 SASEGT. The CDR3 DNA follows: TGTGCCAGCAGTGAACCGCCGACGGGTCCTAGCACAGATACGCAGTATTTT. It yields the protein CASSEPPTGPSTDTQYF.

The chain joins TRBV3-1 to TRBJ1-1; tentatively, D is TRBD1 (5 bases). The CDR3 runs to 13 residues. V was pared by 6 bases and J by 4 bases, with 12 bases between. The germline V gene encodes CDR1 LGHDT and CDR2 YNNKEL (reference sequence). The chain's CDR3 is CASSPGISTEAFF. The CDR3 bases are TGTGCCAGCAGTCCAGGGATAAGCACTGAAGCTTTCTTT.

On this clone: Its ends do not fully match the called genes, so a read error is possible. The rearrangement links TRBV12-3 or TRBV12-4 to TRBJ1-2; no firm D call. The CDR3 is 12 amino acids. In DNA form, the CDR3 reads TGCTCCAGCAAGCCCTGGGCCTATGGCTACACCTTC. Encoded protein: CSSKPWAYGYTF.

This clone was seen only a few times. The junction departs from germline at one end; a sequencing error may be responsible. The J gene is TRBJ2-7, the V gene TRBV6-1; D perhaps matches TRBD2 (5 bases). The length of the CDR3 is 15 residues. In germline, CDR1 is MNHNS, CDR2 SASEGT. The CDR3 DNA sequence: TGTGCTAGCAGTCCCGCCAATGGGAGAGCCTACGAGCAGTACTTC. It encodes CASSPANGRAYEQYF.

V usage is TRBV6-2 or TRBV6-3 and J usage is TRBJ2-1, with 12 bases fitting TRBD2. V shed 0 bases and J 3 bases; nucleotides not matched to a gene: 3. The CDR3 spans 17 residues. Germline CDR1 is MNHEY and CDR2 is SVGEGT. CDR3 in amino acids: CASSYSGLAGIYNEQFF. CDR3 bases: TGTGCCAGCAGTTACTCTGGACTAGCGGGGATCTACAATGAGCAGTTCTTC.

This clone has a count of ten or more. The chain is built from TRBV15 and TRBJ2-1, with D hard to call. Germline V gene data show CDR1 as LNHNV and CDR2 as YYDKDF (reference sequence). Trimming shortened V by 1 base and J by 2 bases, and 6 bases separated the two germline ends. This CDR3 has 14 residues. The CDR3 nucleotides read TGTGCCACCAGCAGAGGGTTCGCCTACAATGAGCAGTTCTTC. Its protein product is CATSRGFAYNEQFF.

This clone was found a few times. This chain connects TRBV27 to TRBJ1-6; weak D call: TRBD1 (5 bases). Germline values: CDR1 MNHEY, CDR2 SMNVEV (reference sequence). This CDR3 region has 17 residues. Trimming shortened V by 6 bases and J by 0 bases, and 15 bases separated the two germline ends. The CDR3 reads CASRDYRKSSYNSPLHF. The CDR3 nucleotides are TGTGCCAGCAGAGATTACAGGAAAAGCTCCTATAATTCACCCCTCCACTTT.

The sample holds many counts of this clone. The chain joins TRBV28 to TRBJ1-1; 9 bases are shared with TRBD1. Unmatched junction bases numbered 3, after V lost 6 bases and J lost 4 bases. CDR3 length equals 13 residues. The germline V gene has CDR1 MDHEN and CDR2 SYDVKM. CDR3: CASRTGGVTEAFF. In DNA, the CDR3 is TGTGCCAGCAGGACAGGGGGGGTCACTGAAGCTTTCTTT.

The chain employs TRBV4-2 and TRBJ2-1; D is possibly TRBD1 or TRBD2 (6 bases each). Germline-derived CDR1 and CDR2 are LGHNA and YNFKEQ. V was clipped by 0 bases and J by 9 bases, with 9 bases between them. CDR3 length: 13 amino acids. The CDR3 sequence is CASSQEGGPEQFF. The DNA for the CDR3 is TGTGCCAGCAGCCAAGAAGGGGGGCCTGAGCAGTTCTTC.

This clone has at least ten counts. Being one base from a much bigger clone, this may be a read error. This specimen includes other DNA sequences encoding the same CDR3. CDR3 sequence reads: CATSDFAGGIYEQYF. CDR3 DNA: TGCGCCACCAGTGATTTCGCAGGGGGGATCTACGAGCAGTACTTC. This chain uses TRBV24-1 with TRBJ2-7, with D maybe TRBD1 (7 bases). Germline V lookup: CDR1 KGHDR, CDR2 SFDVKD. The CDR3 length is 15 residues.

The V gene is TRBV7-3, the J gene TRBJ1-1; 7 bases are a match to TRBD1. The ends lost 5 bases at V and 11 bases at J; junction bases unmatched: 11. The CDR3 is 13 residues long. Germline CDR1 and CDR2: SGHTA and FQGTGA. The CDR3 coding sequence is TGTGCCAGCAGCCTTGGGACAGTGGAAAAGGCTTTCTTT. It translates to CASSLGTVEKAFF.

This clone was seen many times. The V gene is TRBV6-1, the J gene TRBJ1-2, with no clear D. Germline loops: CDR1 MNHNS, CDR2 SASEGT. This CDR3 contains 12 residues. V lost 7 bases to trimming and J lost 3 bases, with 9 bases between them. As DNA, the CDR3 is TGTGCCAGCACCATGCAGCACTATGGCTACACCTTC. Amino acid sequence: CASTMQHYGYTF.

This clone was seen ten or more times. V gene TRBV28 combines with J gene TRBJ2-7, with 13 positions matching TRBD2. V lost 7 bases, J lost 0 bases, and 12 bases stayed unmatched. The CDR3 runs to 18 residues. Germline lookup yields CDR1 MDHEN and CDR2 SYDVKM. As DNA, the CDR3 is TGTGCCAGCACCACCTCGCAAGGGACTAGCGGGGTCTCCTACGAGCAGTACTTC. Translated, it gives CASTTSQGTSGVSYEQYF. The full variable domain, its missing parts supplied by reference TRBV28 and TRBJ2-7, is DVKVTQSSRYLVKRTGEKVFLECVQDMDHENMFWYRQDPGLGLRLIYFSYDVKMKEKGDIPEGYSVSREKKERFSLILESASTNQTSMYLCASTTSQGTSGVSYEQYFGPGTRLTVT.

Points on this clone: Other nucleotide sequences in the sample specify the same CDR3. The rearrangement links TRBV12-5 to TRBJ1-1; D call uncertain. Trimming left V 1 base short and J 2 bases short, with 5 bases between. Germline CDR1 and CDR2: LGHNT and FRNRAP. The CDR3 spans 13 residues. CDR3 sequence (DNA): TGTGCTAGTGGTTTGGAGGCCAACACTGAAGCTTTCTTT. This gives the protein CASGLEANTEAFF.

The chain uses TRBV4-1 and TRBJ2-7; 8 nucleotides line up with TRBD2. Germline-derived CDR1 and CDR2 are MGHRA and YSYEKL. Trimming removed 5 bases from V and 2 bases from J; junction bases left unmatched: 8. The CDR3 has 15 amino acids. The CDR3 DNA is TGCGCCAGCAGCTTCGGGACTAGTTGTACCTACGAGCAGTACTTC. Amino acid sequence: CASSFGTSCTYEQYF.

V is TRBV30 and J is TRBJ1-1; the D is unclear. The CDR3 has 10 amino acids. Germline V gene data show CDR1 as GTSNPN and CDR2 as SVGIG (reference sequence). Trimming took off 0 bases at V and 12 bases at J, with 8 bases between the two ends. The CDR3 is CAWSVRTSFF. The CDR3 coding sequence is TGTGCCTGGAGTGTTCGTACTTCTTTCTTT.

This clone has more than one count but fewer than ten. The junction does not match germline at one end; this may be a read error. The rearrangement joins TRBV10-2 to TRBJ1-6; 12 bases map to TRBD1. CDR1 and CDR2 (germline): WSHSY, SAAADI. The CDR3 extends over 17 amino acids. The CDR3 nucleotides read TGCGCCAGCGGACTGGGGACAGGGGGCGGCGGGAGATCACCCCCCCACTTT. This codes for CASGLGTGGGGRSPPHF.

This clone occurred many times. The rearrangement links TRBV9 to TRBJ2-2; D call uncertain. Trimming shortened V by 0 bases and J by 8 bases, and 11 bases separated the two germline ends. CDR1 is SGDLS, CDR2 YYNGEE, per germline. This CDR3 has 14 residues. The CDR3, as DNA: TGTGCCAGCAGCGTAGGAATGAGCTGGGGGGAGCTGTTTTTT. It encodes CASSVGMSWGELFF.

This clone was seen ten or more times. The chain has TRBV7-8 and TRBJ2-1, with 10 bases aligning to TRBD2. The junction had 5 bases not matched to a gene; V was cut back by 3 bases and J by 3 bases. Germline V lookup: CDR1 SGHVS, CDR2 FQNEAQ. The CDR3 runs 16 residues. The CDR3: CASSFSGLADYNEQFF. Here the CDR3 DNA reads TGTGCCAGCAGCTTTAGCGGACTAGCGGACTACAATGAGCAGTTCTTC.

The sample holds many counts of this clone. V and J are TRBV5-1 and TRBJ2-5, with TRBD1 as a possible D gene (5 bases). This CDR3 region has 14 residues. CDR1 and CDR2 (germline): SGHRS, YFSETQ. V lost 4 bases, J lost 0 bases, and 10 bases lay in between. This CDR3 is CASSTTGNQETQYF. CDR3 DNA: TGCGCCAGCAGCACCACAGGAAACCAAGAGACCCAGTACTTC. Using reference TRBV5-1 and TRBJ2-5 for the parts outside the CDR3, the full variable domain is KAGVTQTPRYLIKTRGQQVTLSCSPISGHRSVSWYQQTPGQGLQFLFEYFSETQRNKGNFPGRFSGRQFSNSRSEMNVSTLELGDSALYLCASSTTGNQETQYFGPGTRLLVL.

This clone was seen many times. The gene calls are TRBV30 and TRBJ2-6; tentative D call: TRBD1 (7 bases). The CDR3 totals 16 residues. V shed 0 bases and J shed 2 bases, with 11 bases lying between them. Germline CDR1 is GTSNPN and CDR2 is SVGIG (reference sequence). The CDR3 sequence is CAWSVGGTAGANVLTF. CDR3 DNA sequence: TGTGCCTGGAGTGTAGGGGGGACAGCTGGGGCCAACGTCCTGACTTTC.

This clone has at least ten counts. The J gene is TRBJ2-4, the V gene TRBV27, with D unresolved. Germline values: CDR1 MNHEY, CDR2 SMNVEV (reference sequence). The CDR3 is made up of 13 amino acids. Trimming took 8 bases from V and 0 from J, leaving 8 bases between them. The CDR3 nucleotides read TGTGCCAGCTCTATGGGAGCCAAAAACATTCAGTACTTC. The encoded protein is CASSMGAKNIQYF.

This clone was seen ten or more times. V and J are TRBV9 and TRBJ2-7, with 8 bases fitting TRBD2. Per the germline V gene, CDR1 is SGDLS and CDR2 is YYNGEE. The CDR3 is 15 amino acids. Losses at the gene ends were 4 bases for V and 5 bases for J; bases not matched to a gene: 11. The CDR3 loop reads CASSPLVSGNHEQYF. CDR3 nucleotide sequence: TGTGCCAGCAGCCCGCTTGTTAGCGGGAACCACGAGCAGTACTTC.

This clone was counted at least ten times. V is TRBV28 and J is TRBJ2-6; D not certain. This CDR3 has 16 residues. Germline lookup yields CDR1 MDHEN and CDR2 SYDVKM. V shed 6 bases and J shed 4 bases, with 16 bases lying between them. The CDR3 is CASRGAEVAGANVLTF. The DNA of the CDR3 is TGTGCCAGCAGGGGCGCCGAGGTGGCAGGGGCCAACGTCCTGACTTTC.

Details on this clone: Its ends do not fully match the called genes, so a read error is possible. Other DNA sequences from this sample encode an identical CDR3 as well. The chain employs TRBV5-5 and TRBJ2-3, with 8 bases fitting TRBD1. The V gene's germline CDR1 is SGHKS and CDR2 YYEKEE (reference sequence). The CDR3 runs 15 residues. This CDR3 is CASSLDRAAADTQYF. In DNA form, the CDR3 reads TGTGCCAGTAGCTTGGACAGGGCTGCGGCAGATACGCAGTATTTT.